These 24 T cell receptor beta chains originate from one sample sequenced in a study of early stage breast cancer tumors. This table comes from immunoSEQ multiplex PCR, and its TCRdb copy is limited to in-frame clones, with some not included. This table holds 15,000 or so clones, approximately 84% found once. The sequenced sample consisted of normal breast tissue next to the tumor. The receptors stem from a person aged 25 to 45 with breast cancer.

In this sample, this clone turned up a few times. The J gene is TRBJ1-1, the V gene TRBV30; D remains ambiguous. This CDR3 has 9 residues. V lost 2 bases and J 6 bases, leaving 1 base between the germline ends. Looked up from germline, CDR1 is GTSNPN and CDR2 is SVGIG (reference sequence). The CDR3 loop is CAWSPEAFF. For the CDR3, the DNA is TGTGCCTGGAGTCCTGAAGCTTTCTTT.

This chain connects TRBV5-6 to TRBJ1-4, with unresolved D. V gave up 2 bases and J gave up 12 bases, with 11 bases separating them. Germline lookup yields CDR1 SGHDT and CDR2 YYEEEE. The CDR3 loop spans 12 amino acids. CDR3 region: CASSFGTSQLFF. CDR3 bases: TGTGCCAGCAGCTTTGGAACTTCGCAACTGTTTTTT.

This rearrangement joins TRBV10-1 to TRBJ1-3; D is perhaps TRBD1 (6 bases). V lost 4 bases and J 4 bases, leaving 14 bases between the germline ends. CDR3 length: 15 amino acids. The germline gives CDR1 WNHNN, CDR2 SYGVQD (reference sequence). This chain's CDR3 is CASSGGRGSGNTIYF. The CDR3 bases are TGCGCCAGCAGTGGAGGCAGGGGTTCGGGAAACACCATATATTTT.

V gene TRBV15 combines with J gene TRBJ2-1; possible D gene TRBD2, 6 bases. Germline V gene sequence: CDR1 LNHNV, CDR2 YYDKDF (reference sequence). The CDR3 runs 16 residues. V lost 4 bases and J 2 bases, leaving 15 bases between the germline ends. The CDR3 sequence is CATSKGRLEPYNEQFF. The CDR3 nucleotides are TGTGCCACCAGCAAGGGCCGACTAGAACCCTACAATGAGCAGTTCTTC.

The chain uses TRBV21-1 and TRBJ2-6. TRBV21-1 is given as a pseudogene. The CDR3 is 19 residues long. The CDR3 nucleotides read TGTGCCAGCAGCAAGCTCCGTGGACGGCCACCCTCTGGGGCCAACGTCCTGACTTTC. Amino acids: CASSKLRGRPPSGANVLTF.

This chain links TRBV20-1 with TRBJ1-5; D not resolved. Germline V gene sequence: CDR1 DFQATT, CDR2 SNEGSKA (reference sequence). Trimming took 0 bases from V and 12 from J, leaving 9 bases between them. This CDR3 contains 11 residues. The DNA of the CDR3 is TGCAGTGCTAGAGATCTGCGGGTCCAGCATTTT. Protein sequence: CSARDLRVQHF.

This chain uses TRBV28 with TRBJ2-7; weak D call: TRBD1 (6 bases). Trimming stripped 10 bases from V and 3 bases from J, with 10 bases between. CDR1 is MDHEN, CDR2 SYDVKM, per germline. CDR3 size: 11 residues. The CDR3 DNA reads as TGTGCCATAAGGGGGATCTACGAGCAGTACTTC. Its translation: CAIRGIYEQYF.

This chain uses TRBV7-3 with TRBJ2-5, with D possibly TRBD1 on 6 matching bases. Germline V gene lookup returns CDR1 SGHTA and CDR2 FQGTGA. V lost 4 bases, J lost 4 bases, and 10 bases lay in between. The CDR3 is 13 amino acids. This CDR3 is CASSSLRGETQYF. As DNA, the CDR3 is TGTGCCAGCAGCTCCCTCAGGGGAGAGACCCAGTACTTC.

The chain uses TRBV4-1 and TRBJ1-2; 7 bases map to TRBD1. Germline CDR1 and CDR2: MGHRA and YSYEKL. The CDR3 has 14 amino acids. V gave up 1 base and J gave up 8 bases; unmatched junction bases: 7. The DNA of the CDR3 is TGCGCCAGCAGCCAAGGGCAGGGGGTGGGGGGCTACACCTTC. Its translation is CASSQGQGVGGYTF.

This rearrangement joins TRBV15 to TRBJ1-3; no reliable D call. V lost 8 bases, J lost 0 bases, and 11 bases lay in between. This CDR3 has 14 residues. Germline values: CDR1 LNHNV, CDR2 YYDKDF (reference sequence). For the CDR3, the DNA is TGTGCCACCGGGGAGGTCGGCTCTGGAAACACCATATATTTT. It translates to CATGEVGSGNTIYF.

This chain joins TRBV7-9 and TRBJ1-2; 8 nucleotides align to TRBD1. After removal of 0 bases from V and 4 bases from J, the junction contained 7 bases not matched to a gene. Looked up from germline, CDR1 is SEHNR and CDR2 is FQNEAQ (reference sequence). CDR3 length equals 16 residues. The DNA for the CDR3 is TGTGCCAGCAGCTTAGCAGGGGGACAGGCGGGCTATGGCTACACCTTC. This codes for CASSLAGGQAGYGYTF.

Only one count was recorded for this clone. J is TRBJ2-3 and V is TRBV7-9; 9 nucleotides match TRBD2. J lost 6 bases, V lost 5 bases, and 15 bases had no gene match. Germline-derived CDR1 and CDR2 are SEHNR and FQNEAQ (reference sequence). The CDR3 extends over 17 amino acids. In DNA form, the CDR3 reads TGTGCCAGCAGCATACCGGGACTAGCCCCCCCGTATGATACGCAGTATTTT. Amino acid sequence: CASSIPGLAPPYDTQYF.

The genes are TRBV11-2 and TRBJ2-7; no firm D call. CDR1 is SGHAT, CDR2 FQNNGV, per germline. Trimming pared 2 bases from V and 6 bases from J, leaving 11 bases between. The CDR3 runs 13 residues. CDR3 amino acids: CASSLTTRGEQYF. CDR3 DNA sequence: TGTGCCAGCAGCTTAACGACACGCGGCGAGCAGTACTTC. Full variable domain (missing parts from reference TRBV11-2 and TRBJ2-7): EAGVAQSPRYKIIEKRQSVAFWCNPISGHATLYWYQQILGQGPKLLIQFQNNGVVDDSQLPKDRFSAERLKGVDSTLKIQPAKLEDSAVYLCASSLTTRGEQYFGPGTRLTVT.

This clone has only a few counts. The chain is built from TRBV11-2 and TRBJ2-7; no reliable D call. Between the trimmed V and J ends, which lost 4 bases and 6 bases, there was a span of 7 bases. This CDR3 spans 11 amino acids. Germline V gene data show CDR1 as SGHAT and CDR2 as FQNNGV. This CDR3 reads CASSSTLEQYF. The CDR3 DNA reads as TGTGCCAGCAGCTCCACACTCGAGCAGTACTTC.

The sample holds a few counts of this clone. This sequence joins TRBV10-2 and TRBJ1-6; tentatively, D is TRBD1 (6 bases). The CDR3 is made up of 15 amino acids. V lost 0 bases and J lost 7, with 10 bases in between. The germline V gene encodes CDR1 WSHSY and CDR2 SAAADI. The CDR3 loop reads CASSESRQENSPLHF. The CDR3 bases are TGCGCCAGCAGTGAGTCTCGACAGGAGAATTCACCCCTCCACTTT.

The genes are TRBV7-9 and TRBJ2-7, with D possibly TRBD1 on 6 matching bases. The CDR3 has 16 residues. V dropped 5 bases and J dropped 2 bases, with 19 bases sitting between them. Germline loops: CDR1 SEHNR, CDR2 FQNEAQ (reference sequence). CDR3 region: CASSQVRPQGTYEQYF. The CDR3 DNA reads TGTGCCAGCAGCCAGGTTCGCCCACAGGGCACCTACGAGCAGTACTTC.

The V call is TRBV7-9, the J call TRBJ1-4; D unresolved. Per the germline V gene, CDR1 is SEHNR and CDR2 is FQNEAQ (reference sequence). Trimming left V 10 bases short and J 0 bases short, with 12 bases between. The CDR3 runs 14 residues. The CDR3 region has the DNA TGTGCCACCCGGACGGAGACAACTAATGAAAAACTGTTTTTT. This encodes CATRTETTNEKLFF.

This chain connects TRBV19 to TRBJ1-6; tentatively, D is TRBD1 (5 bases). Germline V gene sequence: CDR1 LNHDA, CDR2 SQIVND (reference sequence). The V gene lost 7 bases and the J gene lost 8 bases, with 21 bases spanning the gap. The CDR3 has 16 residues. The CDR3 here is CASTLTQGSGDSPLHF. CDR3 coding DNA: TGTGCCAGTACCTTAACCCAGGGTAGCGGAGATTCACCCCTCCACTTT.

The V and J genes are TRBV7-9 and TRBJ2-1; D is ambiguous. This CDR3 comprises 15 residues. Trimming took off 1 base at V and 0 bases at J, with 7 bases between the two ends. Germline V gives CDR1 SEHNR, CDR2 FQNEAQ (reference sequence). CDR3 sequence: CASSLGASSYNEQFF. The CDR3 DNA reads as TGTGCCAGCAGCTTAGGGGCGAGCTCCTACAATGAGCAGTTCTTC.

The chain links TRBV19 to TRBJ2-5; D may be TRBD2 (6 bases). This CDR3 contains 14 residues. Trimming shortened V by 5 bases and J by 5 bases, and 15 bases separated the two germline ends. The germline CDR1 and CDR2 sequences are LNHDA and SQIVND (reference sequence). CDR3 sequence (DNA): TGTGCCAGTAGTCCTTCTGGAGGGCCCGAGACCCAGTACTTC. It translates to CASSPSGGPETQYF.

The V gene is TRBV30, the J gene TRBJ1-2; TRBD1 aligns across 8 bases. The J segment lost 0 bases and the V segment lost 0 bases, leaving 9 bases of the junction unmatched. The CDR3 runs to 17 residues. Per germline, CDR1 GTSNPN and CDR2 SVGIG (reference sequence). The CDR3 loop is CAWSVGTGLLTNYGYTF. The CDR3 DNA follows: TGTGCCTGGAGTGTCGGGACAGGCCTGCTAACTAACTATGGCTACACCTTC.

V usage is TRBV18 and J usage is TRBJ2-3, with 11 bases matching TRBD2. This CDR3 is 14 amino acids long. V lost 8 bases to trimming and J lost 10 bases; unmatched junction nucleotides: 11. Germline lookup yields CDR1 KGHSH and CDR2 LQKENI. The CDR3 loop is CASTVTSGSRAQYF. The CDR3 region has the DNA TGTGCCAGCACCGTTACTAGCGGGAGCAGGGCGCAGTATTTT.

CDR3 coding DNA: TGCGCCAGCAGCTCCAGGGCCCAGCCCAAACGAAATGAGCAGTTCTTC. It translates to CASSSRAQPKRNEQFF. The chain combines TRBV10-1 with TRBJ2-1, with D perhaps TRBD1 (5 bases). CDR1 WNHNN and CDR2 SYGVQD come from the germline V gene (reference sequence). V shed 6 bases and J shed 7 bases, with 22 bases lying between them. The CDR3 totals 16 residues.

The rearrangement joins TRBV27 to TRBJ2-1, with TRBD2 matching over 8 bases. This CDR3 region has 14 residues. The V segment lost 2 bases and the J segment 3 bases; nucleotides outside the gene matches: 0. Germline V gives CDR1 MNHEY, CDR2 SMNVEV (reference sequence). The CDR3 DNA sequence: TGTGCCAGCAGTTTAACTAGCGGCTACAATGAGCAGTTCTTC. This encodes CASSLTSGYNEQFF.